The 18 T cell receptor beta chains below all came from one sample that was sequenced in a study of cytomegalovirus exposure and HLA in healthy donors. The PCR contained 60 Vbeta and 13 Jbeta primers. TCRdb's copy holds only in-frame clones and misses some; the assay was immunoSEQ multiplex PCR. The sample has more than 85,000 clones, about 77% seen once. The specimen was PBMCs. The receptors derive from a woman in her late teens or twenties in good health and CMV-seropositive.

The chain recombines TRBV27 with TRBJ1-2; D is possibly TRBD1 (5 bases). The CDR3 sequence is 13 residues long. The germline CDR1 and CDR2 sequences are MNHEY and SMNVEV (reference sequence). The V end lost 5 bases, the J end lost 1 base, and 8 bases lay between the germline ends. CDR3 region: CASSPDSNYGYTF. Written as DNA, the CDR3 is TGTGCCAGCAGTCCAGACAGTAACTATGGCTACACCTTC.

V and J are TRBV5-1 and TRBJ2-5, with 7 bases lining up with TRBD2. V trimming: 4 bases; J trimming: 5 bases; junction bases outside the gene matches: 11. CDR3 size: 15 residues. Germline V lookup: CDR1 SGHRS, CDR2 YFSETQ. The CDR3, as DNA: TGCGCCAGCAGCGAAGCCGGGACTACCCGGGAGACCCAGTACTTC. It is translated as CASSEAGTTRETQYF.

The CDR3 here is CASTLRDRDEQYF. For the CDR3, the DNA is TGTGCCAGCACTCTCCGGGACAGGGACGAGCAGTACTTC. This chain connects TRBV6-1 to TRBJ2-7, with 9 bases lining up with TRBD1. The V segment lost 7 bases and the J segment 5 bases; nucleotides outside the gene matches: 6. Germline CDR1 MNHNS, CDR2 SASEGT. The CDR3 is made up of 13 amino acids.

V is TRBV4-2 and J is TRBJ2-5, with 8 nucleotides matching TRBD1. Near its end, the DNA agrees better with TRBJ2-7, so the J call may be wrong. The length of the CDR3 is 15 residues. From germline, CDR1 is LGHNA and CDR2 YNFKEQ. The CDR3 loop reads CASSQLKAGGAEQYF. The DNA for the CDR3 is TGTGCCAGCAGCCAGTTGAAGGCAGGGGGCGCCGAGCAGTACTTC.

This chain uses TRBV20-1 with TRBJ1-2; D unclear. V lost 6 bases to trimming and J lost 5 bases, with 10 bases between them. Germline loops: CDR1 DFQATT, CDR2 SNEGSKA (reference sequence). This CDR3 comprises 11 residues. The CDR3 nucleotides are TGCAGTGCCACACAACAATATGGCTACACCTTC. Its translation is CSATQQYGYTF.

This chain joins TRBV29-1 and TRBJ2-7; 14 nucleotides match TRBD2. The trim removed 6 bases at V and 3 bases at J, leaving 19 bases unmatched. The CDR3 sequence is 19 residues long. Germline CDR1 and CDR2: SQVTM and ANQGSEA. CDR3 nucleotides: TGCAGCGTGGACAGGCTCGGGACTAGCGGGAGTGAAGCCTTCTACGAGCAGTACTTC. The encoded protein is CSVDRLGTSGSEAFYEQYF.

The genes are TRBV2 and TRBJ1-1; TRBD1 is a possible D gene (6 bases). Between the trimmed V and J ends, which lost 4 bases and 1 base, there was a span of 22 bases. The CDR3 is 18 residues long. Looked up from germline, CDR1 is SNHLY and CDR2 is FYNNEI. CDR3 region: CASSAIGGGGRGNTEAFF. CDR3 in DNA: TGTGCCAGCAGTGCAATCGGGGGCGGGGGGCGAGGGAACACTGAAGCTTTCTTT.

The chain carries TRBV7-3 and TRBJ2-1; 13 bases map to TRBD2. Trimming took 5 bases from V and 0 from J; bases not matched to a gene: 7. This CDR3 has 18 amino acids. In germline, CDR1 is SGHTA, CDR2 FQGTGA. The CDR3 bases are TGTGCCAGCAGCCTCGGACTAGCGGGAGAGAGCTCCTACAATGAGCAGTTCTTC. Amino acids: CASSLGLAGESSYNEQFF.

V usage is TRBV4-3 and J usage is TRBJ1-1, with a possible D match to TRBD1 (6 bases). V was shortened by 6 bases and J by 4 bases, with 15 bases between the two germline ends. Germline CDR1 is LGHNA and CDR2 is YSLEER. The CDR3 contains 14 residues. The CDR3 bases are TGCGCCAGCAGGCCCGGCAGGGGATCCACTGAAGCTTTCTTT. The encoded protein is CASRPGRGSTEAFF.

The chain recombines TRBV27 with TRBJ1-5; D is undetermined. V lost 2 bases to trimming and J lost 7 bases, with 15 bases between them. Per germline, CDR1 MNHEY and CDR2 SMNVEV (reference sequence). The CDR3 loop spans 15 amino acids. This CDR3 is CASSLDSSGSQPQHF. CDR3 sequence (DNA): TGTGCCAGCAGTTTAGACTCCTCGGGGAGCCAGCCCCAGCATTTT.

This chain's CDR3 is CASSRDLPGQGTYEQYF. The CDR3 nucleotides are TGCGCCAGCAGCCGAGACTTGCCGGGACAGGGAACCTACGAGCAGTACTTC. The chain combines TRBV4-1 with TRBJ2-7; 9 bases fit TRBD1. Germline CDR1 is MGHRA and CDR2 is YSYEKL. With V trimmed by 4 bases and J by 2 bases, 12 bases remained unmatched. The CDR3 loop spans 17 amino acids.

This clone was seen more than once but under ten times. The chain joins TRBV28 to TRBJ1-5; 9 bases map to TRBD1. After removal of 0 bases from V and 5 bases from J, the junction contained 5 bases not matched to a gene. The CDR3 sequence is 16 residues long. Germline CDR1 is MDHEN and CDR2 is SYDVKM. CDR3 loop: CASSLWGTGLYQPQHF. The CDR3 region has the DNA TGTGCCAGCAGTTTATGGGGGACAGGGCTGTATCAGCCCCAGCATTTT.

The chain has TRBV6-5 and TRBJ2-3; D possibly corresponds to TRBD2 (6 bases). The ends were cut back, 2 bases at V and 2 bases at J, with 11 bases in the middle. The V gene's germline CDR1 is MNHEY and CDR2 SVGAGI. The CDR3 is made up of 15 amino acids. For the CDR3, the DNA is TGTGCCAGCAGTTACGGGGGAGGACTCACAGATACGCAGTATTTT. Translation gives CASSYGGGLTDTQYF.

The rearrangement joins TRBV7-2 to TRBJ2-7; D not certain. V gave up 5 bases and J gave up 3 bases, with 11 bases separating them. The CDR3 runs to 13 residues. Germline CDR1 SGHTA, CDR2 FQGNSA. CDR3 sequence reads: CASSTRFDYEQYF. The DNA of the CDR3 is TGTGCCAGCAGCACCAGGTTCGACTACGAGCAGTACTTC.

The V and J genes are TRBV4-3 and TRBJ2-3; D is possibly TRBD2 (6 bases). From germline, CDR1 is LGHNA and CDR2 YSLEER. Trimming pared 0 bases from V and 6 bases from J, leaving 16 bases between. CDR3 size: 16 residues. The CDR3 loop is CASSQDASGDADTQYF. CDR3 in DNA: TGCGCCAGCAGCCAAGATGCTTCGGGAGATGCGGATACGCAGTATTTT.

The J gene is TRBJ1-5, the V gene TRBV10-3; D is uncertain. V lost 0 bases, J lost 0 bases, and 9 bases lay in between. CDR1 is ENHRY, CDR2 SYGVKD, per germline. The CDR3 is 16 amino acids. DNA for the CDR3: TGTGCCATCAGTGAGTCCAGCTACTATAGCAATCAGCCCCAGCATTTT. Protein: CAISESSYYSNQPQHF.

The chain links TRBV6-5 to TRBJ1-5; D gene unclear. V was pared by 0 bases and J by 5 bases, with 11 bases between. Germline CDR1 and CDR2: MNHEY and SVGAGI. The length of the CDR3 is 15 residues. CDR3 in DNA: TGTGCCAGCAGTTACTCCCCGGGTAACGATCAGCCCCAGCATTTT. It translates to CASSYSPGNDQPQHF.

This chain connects TRBV4-1 to TRBJ2-3, with 10 bases that match TRBD2. V lost 0 bases, J lost 3 bases, and 9 bases stayed unmatched. The CDR3 covers 18 residues. Per the germline V gene, CDR1 is MGHRA and CDR2 is YSYEKL. CDR3 loop: CASSQEGSSGRRTDTQYF. The CDR3 DNA is TGCGCCAGCAGCCAAGAAGGATCTAGCGGGAGAAGGACAGATACGCAGTATTTT.